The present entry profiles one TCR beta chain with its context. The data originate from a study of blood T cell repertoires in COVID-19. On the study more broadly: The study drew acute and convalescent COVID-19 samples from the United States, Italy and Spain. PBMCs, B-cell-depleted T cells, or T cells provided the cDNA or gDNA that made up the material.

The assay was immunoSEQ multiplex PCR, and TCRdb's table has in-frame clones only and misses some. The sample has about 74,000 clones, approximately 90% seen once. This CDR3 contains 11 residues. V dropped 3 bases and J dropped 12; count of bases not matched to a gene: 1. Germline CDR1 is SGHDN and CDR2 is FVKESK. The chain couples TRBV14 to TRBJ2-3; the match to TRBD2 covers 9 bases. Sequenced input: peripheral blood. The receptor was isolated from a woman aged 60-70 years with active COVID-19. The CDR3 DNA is TGTGCCAGCAGCCAGACTAGCGGACAGTATTTT. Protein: CASSQTSGQYF.